This is a list of T cell receptor beta chains from one sample in a study of T cells in tuberculosis. The assay was immunoSEQ multiplex PCR, and TCRdb's table has in-frame clones only and misses some. The sample yields about 38,000 clones, 94% seen once. This specimen was PBMCs, taken at tuberculosis diagnosis. The receptor set was obtained from an adult with tuberculosis. The CDR3 runs from the conserved cysteine through the conserved F or W. A D gene is named only where the DNA matches it firmly. Clone size appears in some rows only: once, few, many, or a class for an expanded clone.

J: TRBJ2-7
V: TRBV18
size: .
D: .
CDR3: CASSLSGIYEQYF
DNA: TGTGCCAGCTCACTTTCAGGGATCTACGAGCAGTACTTC

J: TRBJ1-2
V: TRBV9
size: .
D: .
CDR3: CASSVGQAPGGYTF
DNA: TGTGCCAGCAGCGTAGGGCAGGCTCCTGGAGGCTACACCTTC

J: TRBJ1-2
V: TRBV18
size: .
D: .
CDR3: CASSHNRDGYTF
DNA: TGTGCCAGCTCGCACAACAGGGATGGCTACACCTTC

J: TRBJ1-2
V: TRBV14
size: .
D: .
CDR3: CASSQDGYYGYTF
DNA: TGTGCCAGCAGCCAAGACGGGTACTATGGCTACACCTTC

J: TRBJ1-5
V: TRBV2
size: .
D: .
CDR3: CASSIGGGYQPQHF
DNA: TGTGCCAGCAGTATAGGGGGGGGATATCAGCCCCAGCATTTT

J: TRBJ2-7
V: TRBV30
size: .
D: TRBD1
CDR3: CAWSINLDRQPFF
DNA: TGTGCCTGGAGTATAAATTTGGACAGGCAGCCCTTCTTC

J: TRBJ1-1
V: TRBV29-1
size: few
D: TRBD1
CDR3: CSVERDRNTEAFF
DNA: TGCAGCGTCGAAAGGGACAGGAACACTGAAGCTTTCTTT

J: TRBJ1-1
V: TRBV6-1
size: .
D: .
CDR3: CASSERTRPPNTEAFF
DNA: TGTGCCAGCAGTGAAAGGACACGACCCCCGAACACTGAAGCTTTCTTT

J: TRBJ2-1
V: TRBV2
size: .
D: .
CDR3: CASTSDTASYNEQFF
DNA: TGTGCCAGCACCTCGGACACCGCCTCCTACAATGAGCAGTTCTTC

J: TRBJ2-7
V: TRBV7-9
size: .
D: .
CDR3: CASSLTGRSRQYF
DNA: TGTGCCAGCAGCTTGACAGGAAGGTCCCGTCAGTACTTC

J: TRBJ2-3
V: TRBV10-1
size: .
D: TRBD2
CDR3: CASSGGGADTQYF
DNA: TGCGCCAGCAGTGGCGGGGGGGCAGATACGCAGTATTTT

J: TRBJ2-4
V: TRBV19
size: .
D: TRBD1
CDR3: CASSHRGGKNIQYF
DNA: TGTGCCAGTAGCCACAGGGGCGGCAAAAACATTCAGTACTTC

J: TRBJ1-3
V: TRBV2
size: .
D: TRBD1
CDR3: CASMTGSLSSGNTIYF
DNA: TGTGCCAGCATGACAGGGAGTTTAAGCTCTGGAAACACCATATATTTT

J: TRBJ2-2
V: TRBV4-3
size: .
D: .
CDR3: CASREGNTGELFF
DNA: TGCGCCAGCAGGGAGGGGAACACCGGGGAGCTGTTTTTT

J: TRBJ2-3
V: TRBV19
size: once
D: TRBD2
CDR3: CASSILQTSADTQYF
DNA: TGTGCCAGTAGTATCCTCCAGACTAGCGCTGATACGCAGTATTTT

J: TRBJ1-2
V: TRBV6-1
size: .
D: .
CDR3: CASSGRTGFSPFAYGYTF
DNA: TGTGCCAGCAGTGGGAGGACGGGCTTTTCCCCCTTTGCATATGGCTACACCTTC

J: TRBJ1-4
V: TRBV5-1
size: .
D: .
CDR3: CASSLVPLESPTNEKLFF
DNA: TGCGCCAGCAGCTTGGTGCCCCTAGAGTCCCCAACTAATGAAAAACTGTTTTTT

J: TRBJ2-7
V: TRBV21-1
size: .
D: .
CDR3: CASSKELGSSYEQYF
DNA: TGTGCCAGCAGCAAAGAGTTGGGCAGCTCCTACGAGCAGTACTTC

J: TRBJ2-2
V: TRBV29-1
size: .
D: .
CDR3: CSAALDRLTGELFF
DNA: TGCAGCGCGGCCCTCGACAGACTCACCGGGGAGCTGTTTTTT

J: TRBJ2-1
V: TRBV11-3
size: .
D: .
CDR3: CASSPRRGANEQFF
DNA: TGTGCCAGCAGCCCGAGACGGGGGGCCAATGAGCAGTTCTTC

J: TRBJ2-3
V: TRBV7-2
size: once
D: TRBD1
CDR3: CASSLIGGFTDTQYF
DNA: TGTGCCAGCAGCTTGATAGGGGGCTTCACAGATACGCAGTATTTT

J: TRBJ1-2
V: TRBV2
size: .
D: TRBD1
CDR3: CASMGWTGDNYRYTF
DNA: TGTGCCAGCATGGGATGGACAGGGGACAACTATCGCTACACCTTC

J: TRBJ2-3
V: TRBV25-1
size: .
D: .
CDR3: CASSEGTLDSTDTQYF
DNA: TGTGCCAGCAGTGAGGGGACACTAGATAGCACAGATACGCAGTATTTT

J: TRBJ1-5
V: TRBV7-8
size: .
D: .
CDR3: CASSATGSLIQPQHF
DNA: TGTGCCAGCAGCGCTACAGGGAGCCTTATCCAGCCCCAGCATTTT

J: TRBJ2-3
V: TRBV12-5
size: .
D: .
CDR3: CASGQSGKLAANTDTQYF
DNA: TGTGCTAGTGGCCAATCGGGAAAACTAGCAGCCAACACAGATACGCAGTATTTT

J: TRBJ1-6
V: TRBV10-3
size: .
D: .
CDR3: CAISDLGANYNSPLHF
DNA: TGTGCCATCAGTGACTTGGGGGCTAATTATAATTCACCCCTCCACTTT

J: TRBJ2-3
V: TRBV29-1
size: .
D: .
CDR3: CSADRVPYF
DNA: TGCAGCGCCGACCGGGTCCCGTATTTT

J: TRBJ1-1
V: TRBV7-5
size: once
D: .
CDR3: CVRSLGGQPNTEAFF
DNA: TGTGTCAGAAGCTTAGGGGGACAGCCGAACACTGAAGCTTTCTTT

J: TRBJ1-1
V: TRBV6-4
size: .
D: TRBD1
CDR3: CASSNTGGLRTEAFF
DNA: TGTGCCAGCAGTAACACAGGGGGCTTGCGGACTGAAGCTTTCTTT

J: TRBJ2-1
V: TRBV11-2
size: .
D: TRBD1
CDR3: CASSPRGSTGLRNEQFF
DNA: TGTGCCAGCAGCCCCAGGGGGTCGACAGGGCTAAGGAATGAGCAGTTCTTC

J: TRBJ2-7
V: TRBV6-6
size: .
D: TRBD1
CDR3: CASNAGQGIYEQYF
DNA: TGTGCCAGCAATGCGGGACAGGGGATCTACGAGCAGTACTTC

J: TRBJ1-5
V: TRBV10-2
size: once
D: .
CDR3: CASSVQFNQPQHF
DNA: TGCGCCAGCAGTGTACAGTTCAATCAGCCCCAGCATTTT

J: TRBJ2-7
V: TRBV5-1
size: .
D: .
CDR3: CASNAGGVSSYEQYF
DNA: TGCGCCAGCAACGCGGGCGGGGTGTCCTCCTACGAGCAGTACTTC

J: TRBJ1-1
V: TRBV27
size: .
D: .
CDR3: CASSLFEGVGTEAFF
DNA: TGTGCCAGCAGTTTATTCGAGGGAGTTGGTACTGAAGCTTTCTTT

J: TRBJ1-5
V: TRBV18
size: .
D: .
CDR3: CASSTGRGWEPQHF
DNA: TGTGCCAGCTCAACCGGACGGGGATGGGAGCCCCAGCATTTT

J: TRBJ2-3
V: TRBV10-3
size: .
D: .
CDR3: CAISESGGRSTDTQYF
DNA: TGTGCCATCAGTGAGTCCGGCGGGCGTTCCACAGATACGCAGTATTTT

J: TRBJ2-5
V: TRBV6-1
size: once
D: TRBD2
CDR3: CASSEEAGIGQETQYF
DNA: TGTGCCAGCAGTGAAGAAGCGGGGATAGGGCAAGAGACCCAGTACTTC

J: TRBJ1-3
V: TRBV7-2
size: .
D: .
CDR3: CASSLGPGSGNTIYF
DNA: TGTGCCAGCAGCTTAGGCCCAGGGTCTGGAAACACCATATATTTT

J: TRBJ1-1
V: TRBV18
size: .
D: TRBD1
CDR3: CASSPIDRAVGINTEAFF
DNA: TGTGCCAGCTCACCAATAGACAGGGCGGTGGGTATAAACACTGAAGCTTTCTTT